This record concerns one T cell receptor (beta chain) sequence. Original analysis: Amplifying reference gene primers gave estimates of nucleated cell counts. Sequencing was performed with immunoSEQ multiplex PCR; in TCRdb, only in-frame clones are kept and a portion is missing. V and J calls plus clone size are reproduced from that table; the DNA served to infer D and trimming. The repertoire has around 99,000 clones, about four fifths of them found once; the top ten carry about 4%. The sample is drawn from a study of blood T cell repertoires in COVID-19. The overall study: There were acute and convalescent COVID-19 samples, and they came from the United States, Italy and Spain. Nucleic acid was either cDNA or gDNA, and it came from T cells, B-cell-depleted T cells, or PBMCs.

The sample comprised peripheral blood. The TCR comes from a human donor in a cohort sampled during active COVID-19.

The chain's CDR3 is CASSPGTPRETQYF. CDR3 sequence (DNA): TGTGCCAGTAGTCCAGGGACTCCTCGCGAGACCCAGTACTTC. The chain combines TRBV19 with TRBJ2-5, with a tentative D call TRBD2 (6 bases). The CDR3 is made up of 14 amino acids. Deletions cut 5 bases from V and 5 bases from J, with 15 bases between. CDR1 and CDR2 (germline): LNHDA, SQIVND (reference sequence). Together with reference TRBV19 and TRBJ2-5, the CDR3 gives the full variable domain: DGGITQSPKYLFRKEGQNVTLSCEQNLNHDAMYWYRQDPGQGLRLIYYSQIVNDFQKGDIAEGYSVSREKKESFPLTVTSAQKNPTAFYLCASSPGTPRETQYFGPGTRLLVL.